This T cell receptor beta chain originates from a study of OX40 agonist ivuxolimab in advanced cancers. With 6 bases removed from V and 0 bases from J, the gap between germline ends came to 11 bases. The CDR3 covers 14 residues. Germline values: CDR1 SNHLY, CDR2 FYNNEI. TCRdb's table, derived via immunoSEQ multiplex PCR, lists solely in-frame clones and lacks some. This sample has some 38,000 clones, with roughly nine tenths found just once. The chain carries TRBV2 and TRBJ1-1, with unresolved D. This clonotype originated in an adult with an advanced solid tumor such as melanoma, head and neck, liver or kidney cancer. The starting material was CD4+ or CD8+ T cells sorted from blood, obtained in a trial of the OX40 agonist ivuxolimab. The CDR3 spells CASSWNTMNTEAFF. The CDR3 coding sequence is TGTGCCAGCAGCTGGAACACAATGAACACTGAAGCTTTCTTT.